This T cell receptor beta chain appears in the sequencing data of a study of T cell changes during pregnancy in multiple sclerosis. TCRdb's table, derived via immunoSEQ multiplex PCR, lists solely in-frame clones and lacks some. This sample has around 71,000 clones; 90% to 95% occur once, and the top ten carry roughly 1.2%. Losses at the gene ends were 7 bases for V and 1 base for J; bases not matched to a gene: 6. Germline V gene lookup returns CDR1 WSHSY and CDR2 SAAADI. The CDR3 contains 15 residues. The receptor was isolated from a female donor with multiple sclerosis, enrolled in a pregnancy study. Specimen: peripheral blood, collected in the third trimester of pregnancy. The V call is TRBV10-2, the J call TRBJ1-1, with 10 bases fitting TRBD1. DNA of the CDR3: TGCGCCAGCACCCCGGGACAGGGGCCGAACACTGAAGCTTTCTTT. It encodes CASTPGQGPNTEAFF.